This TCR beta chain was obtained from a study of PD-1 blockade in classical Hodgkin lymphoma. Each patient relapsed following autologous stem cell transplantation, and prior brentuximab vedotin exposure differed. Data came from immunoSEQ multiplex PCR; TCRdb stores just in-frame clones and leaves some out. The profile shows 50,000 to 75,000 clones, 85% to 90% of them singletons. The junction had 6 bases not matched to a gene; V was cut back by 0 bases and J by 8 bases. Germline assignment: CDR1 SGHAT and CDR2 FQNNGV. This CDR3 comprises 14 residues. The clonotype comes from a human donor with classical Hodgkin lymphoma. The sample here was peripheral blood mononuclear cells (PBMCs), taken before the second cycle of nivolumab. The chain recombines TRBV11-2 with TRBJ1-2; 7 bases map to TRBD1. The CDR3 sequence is CASSLDTGVYGYTF. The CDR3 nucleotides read TGTGCCAGCAGCTTAGATACAGGGGTGTACGGCTACACCTTC.